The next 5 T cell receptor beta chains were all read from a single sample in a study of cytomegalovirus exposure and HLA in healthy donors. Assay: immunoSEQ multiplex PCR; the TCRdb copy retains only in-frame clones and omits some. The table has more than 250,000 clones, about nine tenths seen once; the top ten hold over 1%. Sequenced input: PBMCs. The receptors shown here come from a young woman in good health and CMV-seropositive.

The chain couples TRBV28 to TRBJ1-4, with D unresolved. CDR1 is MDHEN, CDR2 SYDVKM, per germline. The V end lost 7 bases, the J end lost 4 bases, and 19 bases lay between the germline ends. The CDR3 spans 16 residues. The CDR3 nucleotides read TGTGCCAGCAACCCGAGGGTAGGGAAGGATAATGAAAAACTGTTTTTT. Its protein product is CASNPRVGKDNEKLFF.

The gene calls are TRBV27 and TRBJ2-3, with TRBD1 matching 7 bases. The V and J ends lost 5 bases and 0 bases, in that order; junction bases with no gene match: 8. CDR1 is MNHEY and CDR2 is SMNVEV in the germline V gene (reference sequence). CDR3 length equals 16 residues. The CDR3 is CASSRKGATSTDTQYF. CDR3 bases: TGTGCCAGCAGTCGAAAGGGGGCCACTAGCACAGATACGCAGTATTTT.

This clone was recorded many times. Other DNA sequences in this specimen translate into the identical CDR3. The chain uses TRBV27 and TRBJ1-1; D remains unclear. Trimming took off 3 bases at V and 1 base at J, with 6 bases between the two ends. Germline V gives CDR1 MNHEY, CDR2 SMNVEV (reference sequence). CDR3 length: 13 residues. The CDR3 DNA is TGTGCCAGCAGTTTGGTCCGGAACACTGAAGCTTTCTTT. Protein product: CASSLVRNTEAFF.

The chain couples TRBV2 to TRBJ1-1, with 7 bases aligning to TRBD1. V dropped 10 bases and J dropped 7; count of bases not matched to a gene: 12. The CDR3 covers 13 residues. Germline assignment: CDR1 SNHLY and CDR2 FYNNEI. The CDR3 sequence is CANSRQGVGEAFF. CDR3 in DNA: TGTGCCAACTCCCGGCAGGGGGTAGGTGAAGCTTTCTTT.

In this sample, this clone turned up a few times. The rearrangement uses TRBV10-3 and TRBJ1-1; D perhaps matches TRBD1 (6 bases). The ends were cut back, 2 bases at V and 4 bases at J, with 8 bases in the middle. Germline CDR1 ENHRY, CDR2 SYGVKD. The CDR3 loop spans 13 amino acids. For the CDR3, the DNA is TGTGCCATCAGTGAGAGGGGGAGCACTGAAGCTTTCTTT. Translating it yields CAISERGSTEAFF.